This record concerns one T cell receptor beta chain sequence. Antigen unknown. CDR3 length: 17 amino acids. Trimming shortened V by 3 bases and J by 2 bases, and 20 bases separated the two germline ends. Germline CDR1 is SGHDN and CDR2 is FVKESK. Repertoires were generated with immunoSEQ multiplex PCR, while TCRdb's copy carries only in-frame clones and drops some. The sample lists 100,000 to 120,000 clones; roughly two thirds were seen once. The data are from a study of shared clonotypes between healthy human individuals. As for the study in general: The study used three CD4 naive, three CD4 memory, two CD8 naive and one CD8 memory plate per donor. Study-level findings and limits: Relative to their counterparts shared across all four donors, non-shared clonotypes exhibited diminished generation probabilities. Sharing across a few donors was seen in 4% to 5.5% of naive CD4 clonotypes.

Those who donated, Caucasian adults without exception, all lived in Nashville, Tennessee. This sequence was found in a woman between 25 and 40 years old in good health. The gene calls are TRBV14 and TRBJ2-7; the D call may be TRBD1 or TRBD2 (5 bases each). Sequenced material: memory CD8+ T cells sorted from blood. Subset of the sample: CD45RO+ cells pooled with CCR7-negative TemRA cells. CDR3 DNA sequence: TGTGCCAGCAGCCAGGGGCGAGATTCGGGGTTTGCCTACGAGCAGTACTTC. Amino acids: CASSQGRDSGFAYEQYF.